Here is one T cell receptor beta chain with its context. Its antigen is currently unknown. These data originate in a study of OX40 agonist ivuxolimab in advanced cancers. Overall study: Eligibility rules accepted prior anti-PD-1, anti-PD-L1 or anti-CTLA-4 therapy, and around 43% had some.

Prior autoimmune disease or systemic immunosuppression barred patients. Study-wide points: Expanded clones were, on average, more numerous among CD8+ T cells than CD4+.

Generated by immunoSEQ multiplex PCR, the TCRdb table keeps only in-frame clones and is missing some. The sample consists of 55,000 to 80,000 clones, roughly 89% of them appearing once. This sample comprised CD4+ or CD8+ T cells sorted from blood, obtained in a trial of the OX40 agonist ivuxolimab. The sequence was obtained from an adult with an advanced solid tumor such as melanoma, head and neck, liver or kidney cancer.

CDR3 region: CSAGQPNTGELFF. The CDR3 region has the DNA TGCAGCGCTGGGCAACCGAACACCGGGGAGCTGTTTTTT. The V call is TRBV29-1, the J call TRBJ2-2, with D uncertain. Trimming took 7 bases from V and 0 from J, leaving 9 bases between them. CDR3 length: 13 residues. Germline V gene lookup returns CDR1 SQVTM and CDR2 ANQGSEA.